The 15 T cell receptor beta chains in this list originate from one sample, sequenced in a study of T cell changes during pregnancy in multiple sclerosis. Sequencing used immunoSEQ multiplex PCR; TCRdb keeps in-frame clones, though not all of them. This sample has tens of thousands of clones; approximately 91% occur once, and the top ten carry around 0.63%. The sequencing here drew on CD4+ T cells from peripheral blood mononuclear cells, taken in the first trimester of pregnancy. The source of these receptors is a female donor with multiple sclerosis, enrolled in a pregnancy study.

The rearrangement links TRBV18 to TRBJ1-5; D gene unclear. V was trimmed by 2 bases and J by 4 bases, leaving 12 bases between them. The CDR3 length is 15 residues. Germline-derived CDR1 and CDR2 are KGHSH and LQKENI. Here the CDR3 DNA reads TGTGCCAGCTCACCAGGGAGTGGGCCAAATCAGCCCCAGCATTTT. Amino acid sequence: CASSPGSGPNQPQHF.

This clone is a singleton in its sample. The chain combines TRBV9 with TRBJ2-1; D not certain. CDR1 is SGDLS and CDR2 is YYNGEE in the germline V gene. The CDR3 extends over 14 amino acids. Trimming pared 4 bases from V and 9 bases from J, leaving 17 bases between. CDR3: CASSPTPGDGEQFF. The DNA of the CDR3 is TGTGCCAGCAGCCCAACACCTGGAGATGGTGAGCAGTTCTTC.

V and J are TRBV7-8 and TRBJ2-7; 7 bases map to TRBD1. V gave up 5 bases and J gave up 3 bases; unmatched junction bases: 7. The V gene's germline CDR1 is SGHVS and CDR2 FQNEAQ. The CDR3 runs to 14 residues. The CDR3 region has the DNA TGTGCCAGCAGCGTCCGGGACAGTTACTACGAGCAGTACTTC. Amino acids: CASSVRDSYYEQYF.

A few counts support this clone. The chain links TRBV11-2 to TRBJ2-5; 8 positions match TRBD2. Germline trimming cut 2 bases from V and 2 bases from J; bases unmatched to any gene: 4. The CDR3 has 15 amino acids. Germline CDR1 and CDR2: SGHAT and FQNNGV. The CDR3 DNA follows: TGTGCCAGCAGCTTAAACAGCGGGGGACAAGAGACCCAGTACTTC. This sequence encodes CASSLNSGGQETQYF.

The rearrangement joins TRBV30 to TRBJ1-2; the D is unclear. Deletions cut 0 bases from V and 4 bases from J, with 12 bases between. This CDR3 region has 14 residues. Looked up from germline, CDR1 is GTSNPN and CDR2 is SVGIG (reference sequence). The CDR3 here is CAWSVSPGIYGYTF. The DNA of the CDR3 is TGTGCCTGGAGTGTAAGCCCGGGAATCTATGGCTACACCTTC.

The genes are TRBV5-1 and TRBJ1-6, with TRBD1 identical over 8 bases. Unmatched junction bases numbered 11, after V lost 4 bases and J lost 8 bases. Germline assignment: CDR1 SGHRS and CDR2 YFSETQ. The CDR3 sequence is 16 residues long. CDR3 region: CASSPSGQGVDSPLHF. Here the CDR3 DNA reads TGCGCCAGCAGCCCGAGCGGACAGGGAGTCGATTCACCCCTCCACTTT.

This chain joins TRBV9 and TRBJ2-5, with TRBD2 matching over 8 bases. The V gene's germline CDR1 is SGDLS and CDR2 YYNGEE. V lost 2 bases to trimming and J lost 1 base; unmatched junction nucleotides: 10. The CDR3 length is 17 residues. The CDR3 bases are TGTGCCAGCAGCGTGGCTGGCGGGAGGTCCCCCCAAGAGACCCAGTACTTC. Its protein product is CASSVAGGRSPQETQYF.

This chain connects TRBV5-1 to TRBJ2-3; D is undetermined. Germline V gives CDR1 SGHRS, CDR2 YFSETQ. V shed 2 bases and J shed 2 bases, with 9 bases lying between them. The CDR3 contains 14 residues. DNA for the CDR3: TGCGCCAGCAGCTTTGTCCCAGACACAGATACGCAGTATTTT. It translates to CASSFVPDTDTQYF.

V usage is TRBV5-1 and J usage is TRBJ2-2; TRBD1 aligns across 7 bases. The germline gives CDR1 SGHRS, CDR2 YFSETQ. The CDR3 is 12 residues long. With V trimmed by 4 bases and J by 9 bases, 3 bases remained unmatched. Written as DNA, the CDR3 is TGCGCCAGCAGCGAGACAGGGCGGGAGCTGTTTTTT. Protein sequence: CASSETGRELFF.

The chain couples TRBV9 to TRBJ2-2; D gene uncertain. The germline V gene has CDR1 SGDLS and CDR2 YYNGEE. Trimming shortened V by 4 bases and J by 1 base, and 8 bases separated the two germline ends. The CDR3 sequence is 14 residues long. The CDR3 reads CASSLGLNTGELFF. The CDR3 DNA sequence: TGTGCCAGCAGCCTTGGGCTGAACACCGGGGAGCTGTTTTTT.

The chain combines TRBV11-2 with TRBJ1-3; 7 nucleotides line up with TRBD1. The CDR3 totals 13 residues. Germline assignment: CDR1 SGHAT and CDR2 FQNNGV. The junction had 3 bases not matched to a gene; V was cut back by 8 bases and J by 2 bases. The CDR3 region has the DNA TGTGCCAGCTCAAGGGGGCCTGGAAACACCATATATTTT. Its translation is CASSRGPGNTIYF.

CDR3 DNA: TGTGCCAGTAGTATTCTTTCAGGGACAGGGCCTCTCGAGCAGTACTTC. As protein: CASSILSGTGPLEQYF. This chain joins TRBV19 and TRBJ2-7; 9 bases line up with TRBD1. From germline, CDR1 is LNHDA and CDR2 SQIVND (reference sequence). The CDR3 sequence is 16 residues long. The V and J ends lost 3 bases and 6 bases, in that order; junction bases with no gene match: 12.

This clone has just a few counts. The chain combines TRBV27 with TRBJ2-7; maybe TRBD2 (5 bases). The germline V gene encodes CDR1 MNHEY and CDR2 SMNVEV (reference sequence). Trimming took off 2 bases at V and 6 bases at J, with 17 bases between the two ends. This CDR3 spans 15 amino acids. CDR3 coding DNA: TGTGCCAGCAGTTTACTATCACGTCGGGATGCCGAGCAGTACTTC. It yields the protein CASSLLSRRDAEQYF.

Only a few counts were recorded for this clone. CDR3 region: CASSLGVQSGAFF. CDR3 sequence (DNA): TGTGCCAGCAGCTTAGGAGTGCAATCGGGAGCTTTCTTT. J is TRBJ1-1 and V is TRBV7-2; D unresolved. Germline V CDR1 and CDR2: SGHTA, FQGNSA. Trimming removed 1 base from V and 10 bases from J, with 13 bases in between. The CDR3 has 13 amino acids.

This chain joins TRBV30 and TRBJ1-5; 9 positions match TRBD1. CDR3 length: 13 residues. Germline V CDR1 and CDR2: GTSNPN, SVGIG (reference sequence). The V and J ends lost 5 bases and 3 bases, in that order; junction bases with no gene match: 2. CDR3 in DNA: TGTGCCTGGGGACAGGGGCCCAATCAGCCCCAGCATTTT. Its protein product is CAWGQGPNQPQHF.